This is a list of T cell receptor beta chains from one sample in a study of cytomegalovirus exposure and HLA in healthy donors. Sequencing was performed with immunoSEQ multiplex PCR; in TCRdb, only in-frame clones are kept and a portion is missing. The sample carries approximately 220,000 clones, 82% recorded once. Sequenced material: PBMCs. These receptors were taken from a man aged 35-49 years in good health and CMV-seropositive. The conserved cysteine and the conserved F or W are not part of the CDR3 here. Some rows mark clone size as missing; the rest say once, few, many or name a class of expanded clone.

j_call clone_size v_call cdr3_aa
TRBJ1-5 . TRBV7-6 ASSSLNQPQH
TRBJ1-1 . TRBV11-1 ASSLGQGPNTEAF
TRBJ1-2 . TRBV2 ASRETGQGTYGYT
TRBJ2-7 . TRBV5-5 ASSPEAASGTYEQY
TRBJ1-2 few TRBV5-6 ASSSRDSSGYT
TRBJ1-1 . TRBV6-5 ASSYSVQYTEAF
TRBJ2-5 once TRBV4-1 ASSPPRGMGETQY
TRBJ2-5 . TRBV5-4 ASSLVLAGGRRETQY
TRBJ1-5 . TRBV19 ASSIARDRSNQPQH
TRBJ2-3 . TRBV6-5 ASSTSYTDTQY
TRBJ1-5 once TRBV7-9 ASSRQGGNQPQH
TRBJ1-4 few TRBV19 ASRGQGNEKLF
TRBJ2-2 . TRBV7-3 ASSWGTGTGELF
TRBJ1-1 . TRBV6-5 ASSYLQGYTEAF
TRBJ2-4 . TRBV19 ASSLGTGVRIQY
TRBJ1-2 . TRBV7-9 ASSFKGRGHGYT
TRBJ1-1 . TRBV2 ASRGQTNTEAF
TRBJ2-3 . TRBV7-9 ASSLFGGSGSSSDTQY
TRBJ2-1 . TRBV6-5 ASRVSLANNEQF
TRBJ1-5 . TRBV27 ASSEGQGNQPQH
TRBJ2-1 . TRBV5-1 ASRGLAGDNEQF
TRBJ1-2 . TRBV27 ASSTGPAYGYT
TRBJ2-5 . TRBV5-1 ASSRDSREETQY
TRBJ2-3 once TRBV4-1 ASSLRAGVSTDTQY
TRBJ1-2 . TRBV27 ASSSQGAGGYT
TRBJ2-3 . TRBV5-1 ASSLADRGDTQY
TRBJ2-1 few TRBV5-1 ASSFNSGLVYNEQF
TRBJ2-3 . TRBV11-3 ASSGLAGGLSTDTQY
TRBJ1-1 . TRBV7-9 ASRPVGGKTEAF
TRBJ2-2 once TRBV9 ASSATTGTNTGELF
TRBJ1-5 . TRBV19 ASSRRPAGNQPQH
TRBJ2-5 . TRBV27 ASSPTGDGTQY
TRBJ1-2 once TRBV19 ASRQGAIGYT
TRBJ1-5 . TRBV19 ASKSGTGWNQPQH
TRBJ1-2 . TRBV29-1 SVEWGSGGENYGYT
TRBJ2-1 . TRBV19 ASSSGGGQF
TRBJ1-1 . TRBV11-2 ASTTDRDTEAF
TRBJ1-5 few TRBV27 ASSLWSDQPQH
TRBJ2-4 . TRBV10-1 ASNLRFGRFKNIQY
TRBJ2-1 . TRBV10-1 ASSETSGGYNEQF